The T cell receptor beta chain under discussion was sequenced for a study of CD8+CD57+ T cells in acquired aplastic anemia. The use of genomic DNA as template underpinned the TCR beta VDJ and CDR3 profiling. TCRdb independently ran MiXCR on the reads; one entry per CDR3 protein. The table records around 170,000 distinct CDR3 sequences, around 60% of them present only once. The clonotype originates from a human donor in good health. The sample was sorted CD4+, CD8+, or CD8+CD57+ T cells (not recorded which) from PBMCs.

The CDR3: CATSRDRGQNTEAFF. As DNA, the CDR3 is TGTGCCACCAGCAGAGATCGAGGGCAGAACACTGAAGCTTTCTTT. This chain links TRBV15 with TRBJ1-1; D is unclear. V was shortened by 0 bases and J by 1 base, with 9 bases between the two germline ends. Germline CDR1 LNHNV, CDR2 YYDKDF (reference sequence). The CDR3 consists of 15 residues.